This T cell receptor beta chain was profiled in a study of blood T cell repertoires in COVID-19. This CDR3 contains 14 residues. Germline CDR1 LGHNT, CDR2 FRNRAP. V gave up 2 bases and J gave up 6 bases, with 14 bases separating them. Self-reported history from a screening survey and questionnaire set each donor's cohort. This clone was seen a few times. Produced via immunoSEQ multiplex PCR; TCRdb's table is partial and in-frame only. The top ten hold over 9.5% of the sample, which has 150,000 to 200,000 clones, under 85% seen once. The TCR comes from a man over 45 who had recovered from COVID-19. The rearrangement links TRBV12-5 to TRBJ2-7; TRBD2 might be the D (5 bases). The sequenced sample was PBMCs or T cells enriched from blood (not recorded which). This CDR3 reads CASGLRSRGLEQYF. The CDR3 coding sequence is TGTGCTAGTGGTTTGCGTTCTCGAGGGCTCGAGCAGTACTTC.